In this sample, the clone carrying this T cell receptor beta chain turned up a few times. Antigen specificity is unknown. A read error may account for a junction end that differs from germline. Germline CDR1 SQVTM, CDR2 ANQGSEA. This CDR3 spans 15 amino acids. This entry is derived from a study of CD8+CD57+ T cells in acquired aplastic anemia. For sequencing, patients were chosen who had shown expansion of CD8+CD57+ cells by flow cytometry. Patient blood was sampled before any therapy had been received. Genomic DNA acted as the template from which TCR beta VDJ combination and CDR3 sequence profiling were carried out. TCRdb re-called the reads through MiXCR, storing one row per CDR3 protein. The table shows under 350,000 distinct CDR3 sequences, with about 50% occurring only once. The study's findings and limits: Patients and controls shared twenty-nine CD8+ CDR3 sequences, highly expressed in patients.

The receptor comes from a human donor with aplastic anemia. The sample taken for sequencing was sorted CD4+, CD8+, or CD8+CD57+ T cells (not recorded which) from PBMCs. This chain links TRBV29-1 with TRBJ2-2; no definite D call. The CDR3 loop reads CSVKERGVNTGELFF. CDR3 bases: TGCAGCGTTAAAGAACGAGGAGTGAACACCGGGGAGCTGTTTTTT.